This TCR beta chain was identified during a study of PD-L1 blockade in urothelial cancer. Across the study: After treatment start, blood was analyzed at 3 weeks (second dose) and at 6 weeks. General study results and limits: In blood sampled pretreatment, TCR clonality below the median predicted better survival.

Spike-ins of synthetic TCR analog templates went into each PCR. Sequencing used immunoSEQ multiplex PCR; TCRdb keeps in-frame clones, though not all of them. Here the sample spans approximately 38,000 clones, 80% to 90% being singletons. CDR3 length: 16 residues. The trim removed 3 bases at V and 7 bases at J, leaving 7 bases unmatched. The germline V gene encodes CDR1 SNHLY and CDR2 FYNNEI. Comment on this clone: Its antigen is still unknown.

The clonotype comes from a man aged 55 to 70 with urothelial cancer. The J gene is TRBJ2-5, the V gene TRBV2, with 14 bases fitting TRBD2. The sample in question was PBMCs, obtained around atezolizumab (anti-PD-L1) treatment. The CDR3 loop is CASSDGTSGGRGTQYF. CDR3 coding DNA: TGTGCCAGCAGTGACGGGACTAGCGGGGGTCGCGGGACCCAGTACTTC.